One and the same sample provided the 17 T cell receptor beta chains below, sequenced in a study of T cell responses to AZD1222 COVID-19 vaccine. Clones were read by immunoSEQ multiplex PCR, and TCRdb kept only the in-frame ones, dropping some. Seen here are 140,000 to 150,000 clones, roughly 90% observed once, and the top ten hold over 1.1%. Sequenced material: peripheral blood, taken on day 0 of AZD1222 vaccination. The receptors stem from an adult in good health.

V usage is TRBV4-3 and J usage is TRBJ2-7; no reliable D call. Germline loops: CDR1 LGHNA, CDR2 YSLEER. The V end lost 0 bases, the J end lost 4 bases, and 13 bases lay between the germline ends. The CDR3 consists of 15 residues. The CDR3 loop reads CASSQDLREGYEQYF. The CDR3 region has the DNA TGCGCCAGCAGCCAAGATCTTCGTGAAGGTTACGAGCAGTACTTC.

This clone occurred once. V and J are TRBV6-5 and TRBJ1-2; no definite D call. This CDR3 has 15 amino acids. The V end lost 0 bases, the J end lost 4 bases, and 12 bases lay between the germline ends. In germline, CDR1 is MNHEY, CDR2 SVGAGI. CDR3 amino acids: CASSYSTGSSYGYTF. The CDR3 coding sequence is TGTGCCAGCAGTTACTCGACCGGATCCTCCTATGGCTACACCTTC.

This clone appeared a single time. V and J are TRBV19 and TRBJ1-5; D unresolved. The germline V gene has CDR1 LNHDA and CDR2 SQIVND (reference sequence). Trimming took 7 bases from V and 7 from J, leaving 17 bases between them. CDR3 length: 14 residues. The CDR3 DNA is TGTGCCAGTAAGAGTACAGCCCTGGACCAGCCCCAGCATTTT. Residues: CASKSTALDQPQHF.

This clone was counted a few times. The chain carries TRBV7-8 and TRBJ1-6; no definite D call. The CDR3 contains 16 residues. Per germline, CDR1 SGHVS and CDR2 FQNEAQ. The V end was cut by 3 bases, the J end by 9 bases, with 18 bases between. CDR3 nucleotides: TGTGCCAGCAGCTTGGGGTCGACGGGTTGGGGTTCACCCCTCCACTTT. This translates into CASSLGSTGWGSPLHF.

V and J are TRBV15 and TRBJ1-5, with 7 positions matching TRBD1. Germline V CDR1 and CDR2: LNHNV, YYDKDF (reference sequence). Losses at the gene ends were 1 base for V and 2 bases for J; bases not matched to a gene: 8. The CDR3 totals 17 residues. The CDR3 protein is CATSRVTGVRGNQPQHF. As DNA, the CDR3 is TGTGCCACCAGCAGAGTTACAGGGGTTAGGGGCAATCAGCCCCAGCATTTT.

The chain uses TRBV28 and TRBJ1-1; unclear D gene. The germline CDR1 and CDR2 sequences are MDHEN and SYDVKM. Trimming took 6 bases from V and 1 from J, leaving 15 bases between them. The CDR3 has 15 residues. As DNA, the CDR3 is TGTGCCAGCAGCTTCATGGTACGGCCGAACACTGAAGCTTTCTTT. Translated: CASSFMVRPNTEAFF.

About this clone itself: The limits of the CDR3 on the DNA are not certain, so only TCRdb's listed CDR3 is given. The chain joins TRBV28 to TRBJ2-5; the D segment call TRBD1 is taken from the table without a DNA check. The CDR3 is 15 amino acids in total, end residues counted. Germline CDR1 and CDR2: MDHEN and SYDVKM. The CDR3 here is CASSSSTARGETQYF.

The J gene is TRBJ2-6, the V gene TRBV11-2; D might be TRBD2 (7 bases). Trimming took 4 bases from V and 3 from J, leaving 16 bases between them. From germline, CDR1 is SGHAT and CDR2 FQNNGV. CDR3 length equals 17 residues. CDR3 sequence reads: CASSSTWGGVGANVLTF. Here the CDR3 DNA reads TGTGCCAGCAGCTCAACCTGGGGGGGCGTTGGGGCCAACGTCCTGACTTTC. Complete variable domain (other parts from reference TRBV11-2 and TRBJ2-6): EAGVAQSPRYKIIEKRQSVAFWCNPISGHATLYWYQQILGQGPKLLIQFQNNGVVDDSQLPKDRFSAERLKGVDSTLKIQPAKLEDSAVYLCASSSTWGGVGANVLTFGAGSRLTVL.

The chain joins TRBV7-3 to TRBJ2-3; 10 bases fit TRBD2. V lost 5 bases, J lost 5 bases, and 7 bases stayed unmatched. Germline CDR1 reads SGHTA; CDR2 reads FQGTGA. There are 15 residues in the CDR3. The CDR3 region has the DNA TGTGCCAGCAGCCAAGGGGCTAGCGGGGGAGATACGCAGTATTTT. It is translated as CASSQGASGGDTQYF.

This chain connects TRBV13 to TRBJ2-7, with no clear D. The V end was cut by 4 bases, the J end by 3 bases, with 7 bases between. The CDR3 contains 12 residues. Germline CDR1 PRHDT, CDR2 FYEKMQ (reference sequence). CDR3 amino acids: CASSSGRYEQYF. DNA of the CDR3: TGTGCCAGCAGCTCCGGCCGCTACGAGCAGTACTTC.

The genes are TRBV11-2 and TRBJ2-2; D gene ambiguous. The ends were cut back, 0 bases at V and 5 bases at J, with 10 bases in the middle. This CDR3 spans 15 amino acids. Germline assignment: CDR1 SGHAT and CDR2 FQNNGV. CDR3 amino acids: CASSLDRPATGELFF. The CDR3 nucleotides are TGTGCCAGCAGCTTAGATCGCCCAGCTACCGGGGAGCTGTTTTTT.

V is TRBV6-5 and J is TRBJ1-3; D gene unclear. From germline, CDR1 is MNHEY and CDR2 SVGAGI. The CDR3 loop spans 14 amino acids. Trimming shortened V by 7 bases and J by 0 bases, and 10 bases separated the two germline ends. CDR3 sequence reads: CASKDSYSGNTIYF. CDR3 nucleotide sequence: TGTGCCAGCAAGGACTCCTACTCTGGAAACACCATATATTTT.

Points on this clone: One end of the junction varies from germline; a read error may be responsible. The V gene is TRBV6-5, the J gene TRBJ1-2; the D gene is possibly TRBD1 (5 bases). This CDR3 contains 11 residues. Per the germline V gene, CDR1 is MNHEY and CDR2 is SVGAGI. The CDR3 nucleotides read TGTGCCAGCAGTTTCCGGGGCAGAGTTTTCTTC. This codes for CASSFRGRVFF.

The rearrangement joins TRBV6-1 to TRBJ1-5, with TRBD1 matching over 8 bases. The junction had 1 base not matched to a gene; V was cut back by 2 bases and J by 1 base. Germline V gene data show CDR1 as MNHNS and CDR2 as SASEGT. CDR3 length: 15 amino acids. CDR3 region: CASSEQGASNQPQHF. CDR3 coding DNA: TGTGCCAGCAGTGAACAGGGGGCGAGCAATCAGCCCCAGCATTTT.

V gene TRBV19 combines with J gene TRBJ1-4; possibly TRBD1 for D (6 bases). Per germline, CDR1 LNHDA and CDR2 SQIVND (reference sequence). The CDR3 covers 13 residues. V was pared by 8 bases and J by 4 bases, with 11 bases between. CDR3 residues: CASRDTFNEKLFF. For the CDR3, the DNA is TGTGCCAGTCGGGACACCTTTAATGAAAAACTGTTTTTT.

The gene calls are TRBV10-3 and TRBJ1-4; D is uncertain. Trimming cost V 3 bases and J 14 bases, with 19 bases left between them. From germline, CDR1 is ENHRY and CDR2 SYGVKD. CDR3 size: 14 residues. The CDR3 coding sequence is TGTGCCATCAGTGACCTACGGGCTCCGGGTGAGCTGTTTTTT. Translating gives CAISDLRAPGELFF.

This clone occurred once. V is TRBV11-2 and J is TRBJ1-1; the D is unclear. The CDR3 extends over 14 amino acids. Trimming removed 1 base from V and 2 bases from J, with 8 bases in between. Germline values: CDR1 SGHAT, CDR2 FQNNGV. The CDR3 is CASSLARSNTEAFF. The CDR3 DNA sequence: TGTGCCAGCAGCTTAGCCAGGAGTAACACTGAAGCTTTCTTT.